This T cell receptor beta chain was identified in a study of blood T cells in healthy people across ages. CDR3 length: 14 residues. With V trimmed by 3 bases and J by 6 bases, 5 bases remained unmatched. The germline V gene encodes CDR1 LGHDT and CDR2 YNNKEL (reference sequence). Primed by a sample-barcoded 5' primer and a J-beta primer mix, a second PCR proceeded for about 6 to 11 cycles. TCRdb recomputed calls from the 5' RACE reads with MiXCR, one row per CDR3 protein. The table shows roughly 1.7 million distinct CDR3 sequences, with about 31% occurring only once. There were healthy Caucasian individuals from Russia, aged 6 to 90, serving as donors.

The sample was blood. This clonotype was sampled from a woman aged 30 to 39 in good health. The rearrangement links TRBV3-1 to TRBJ2-5; 9 bases map to TRBD1. The CDR3 sequence: CASSQDRGVKTQYF. The CDR3 region has the DNA TGTGCCAGCAGCCAGGACAGGGGTGTGAAGACCCAGTACTTC.